What follows are 24 T cell receptor beta chains derived from one specimen sequenced in a study of blood T cells in healthy people across ages (dated by TCRdb to the mid-2010s). Library prep was done by 5' RACE. Sequencing was carried out with an Illumina HiSeq 2500. A second PCR of roughly 7 to 11 cycles was performed with a sample-barcoded 5' primer and a J-beta primer mix. TCRdb reran the public reads through fastp at Q25 and MiXCR, keeping productive beta chains. Rows are unified per CDR3 protein, each entry keeping the most common DNA and genes. The sample profile shows more than 700,000 distinct CDR3 sequences; about half of them were found once. The ten largest clones represent 15% to 20% of the sample. The sequenced material came from blood. The receptors originated from a man of 80 years or more in good health.

This clonotype was seen ten or more times. The rearrangement links TRBV7-2 to TRBJ2-3, with TRBD2 identical over 11 bases. CDR3 length equals 16 residues. CDR1 is SGHTA, CDR2 FQGNSA, per germline. With V trimmed by 5 bases and J by 2 bases, 6 bases remained unmatched. The CDR3 loop is CASSGRLAGSTDTQYF. CDR3 nucleotide sequence: TGTGCCAGCAGCGGGCGACTAGCGGGGTCCACAGATACGCAGTATTTT.

The V call is TRBV29-1, the J call TRBJ1-2; D perhaps matches TRBD1 (6 bases). V lost 6 bases to trimming and J lost 0 bases, with 14 bases between them. The CDR3 has 14 amino acids. Germline V gives CDR1 SQVTM, CDR2 ANQGSEA. This chain's CDR3 is CSVDGDKANYGYTF. The CDR3 DNA is TGCAGCGTCGACGGGGACAAAGCTAACTATGGCTACACCTTC.

This clonotype was observed a handful of times. The V and J genes are TRBV9 and TRBJ2-3; possible D gene TRBD1, 6 bases. Germline CDR1 and CDR2: SGDLS and YYNGEE. CDR3 length: 16 amino acids. The V end lost 3 bases, the J end lost 0 bases, and 14 bases lay between the germline ends. The CDR3 spells CASSATGSPSTDTQYF. In nucleotides, the CDR3 is TGTGCCAGCAGCGCGACAGGTTCCCCTAGCACAGATACGCAGTATTTT.

Concerning this clonotype itself: No conserved phenylalanine or tryptophan ends this CDR3, so it is likely a read error. This chain joins TRBV13 and TRBJ2-7; 10 bases map to TRBD2. The germline V gene encodes CDR1 PRHDT and CDR2 FYEKMQ (reference sequence). Losses at the gene ends were 5 bases for V and 0 bases for J; bases not matched to a gene: 10. The CDR3 runs 17 residues. CDR3 sequence (DNA): TGTGCCAGCAGCGGGGCCTCGCCTAGCGGGAGCTCCTACGAGCAGTACTAC. Translated, it gives CASSGASPSGSSYEQYY.

This clonotype was detected a few times. Its ends do not fully match the called genes, so a read error is possible. V is TRBV11-2 and J is TRBJ2-7; tentative D call: TRBD1 (6 bases). This CDR3 spans 13 amino acids. The germline CDR1 and CDR2 sequences are SGHAT and FQNNGV. The CDR3 reads CASRGQGHNEQYF. CDR3 nucleotide sequence: TGTGCGAGCAGAGGGCAGGGACACAATGAGCAGTACTTC.

The genes are TRBV20-1 and TRBJ2-5; D not certain. The ends were cut back, 4 bases at V and 4 bases at J, with 10 bases in the middle. The germline gives CDR1 DFQATT, CDR2 SNEGSKA (reference sequence). There are 12 residues in the CDR3. DNA for the CDR3: TGCAGTGCTACGGCGTCAGGAGAGACCCAGTACTTC. Encoded protein: CSATASGETQYF.

There are a few counts of this clonotype. This could be a read error, since a much larger clone is one nucleotide away. The chain joins TRBV5-6 to TRBJ2-4; TRBD1 might be the D (5 bases). The J call could be wrong; TRBJ2-7 is a better fit for the DNA end. Germline V gene data show CDR1 as SGHDT and CDR2 as YYEEEE. This CDR3 has 13 amino acids. Here the CDR3 reads CASSVPQGHEQYF. CDR3 nucleotides: TGTGCCAGCAGCGTGCCGCAGGGCCACGAGCAGTACTTC.

The sample holds many counts of this clonotype. The chain has TRBV6-6 and TRBJ2-1; TRBD2 is a possible D gene (6 bases). The CDR3 loop spans 14 amino acids. Germline V CDR1 and CDR2: MNHNY, SVGAGI (reference sequence). Trimming left V 8 bases short and J 6 bases short, with 17 bases between. Here the CDR3 reads CASAGARGTNEQFF. The DNA of the CDR3 is TGTGCCAGCGCCGGGGCTCGCGGGACCAATGAGCAGTTCTTC.

This clonotype occurred a few times. The chain recombines TRBV20-1 with TRBJ1-1; the D gene is possibly TRBD1 (5 bases). Germline V gives CDR1 DFQATT, CDR2 SNEGSKA (reference sequence). The CDR3 spans 14 residues. V was shortened by 1 base and J by 3 bases, with 12 bases between the two germline ends. The CDR3 coding sequence is TGCAGTGCTAGAGTTCCCCCGGGGGACACTGAAGCTTTCTTT. This sequence encodes CSARVPPGDTEAFF.

This clonotype has a single count. Relative to the germline gene, one junction end is altered; a read error may explain this. The chain employs TRBV20-1 and TRBJ2-1; D possibly corresponds to TRBD2 (6 bases). In germline, CDR1 is DFQATT, CDR2 SNEGSKA (reference sequence). This CDR3 is built from 14 residues. CDR3 amino acids: CSDRTSKNYNEQFF. The CDR3 nucleotides read TGCAGTGATAGAACTAGCAAGAACTACAATGAGCAGTTCTTC.

Written as DNA, the CDR3 is TGTGCCAGCAGTTACACAGGGTTTGGCTACACCTTC. Its protein product is CASSYTGFGYTF. The chain combines TRBV6-2 or TRBV6-3 with TRBJ1-2, with D possibly being TRBD1 (6 bases). V was clipped by 2 bases and J by 7 bases, with 8 bases between them. CDR3 size: 12 residues. From germline, CDR1 is MNHEY and CDR2 SVGEGT.

The J gene is TRBJ2-1, the V gene TRBV11-2, with a possible D match to TRBD2 (5 bases). V dropped 6 bases and J dropped 9 bases, with 21 bases sitting between them. The CDR3 has 15 amino acids. The germline V gene encodes CDR1 SGHAT and CDR2 FQNNGV. For the CDR3, the DNA is TGTGCCAGCAGTTTTGTGGAGGCGCGAGTCGGTGAGCAGTTCTTC. This sequence encodes CASSFVEARVGEQFF.

Points on this clonotype: Just one base apart from a much larger clone, this may be a read error. The J gene is TRBJ2-4, the V gene TRBV7-2; possible D gene TRBD2, 6 bases. Germline CDR1 is SGHTA and CDR2 is FQGNSA. The length of the CDR3 is 13 residues. The CDR3 coding sequence is TGTGCCAGCAGATTAGACGGGGGAAACATTCAGTACTTC. Amino acids: CASRLDGGNIQYF.

The chain is built from TRBV3-1 and TRBJ2-5, with a weak D call TRBD2 (6 bases). There are 16 residues in the CDR3. The V end was cut by 4 bases, the J end by 2 bases, with 17 bases between. The germline gives CDR1 LGHDT, CDR2 YNNKEL (reference sequence). The CDR3 spells CASSPPGLLTQETQYF. For the CDR3, the DNA is TGTGCCAGCAGCCCACCGGGACTCCTGACTCAAGAGACCCAGTACTTC.

This clonotype was seen a handful of times. The CDR3 bases are TGCAGTGTTCGAAAAGACAGGGAACTATCTAGCAATCAGCCCCAGCATTTT. Its translation: CSVRKDRELSSNQPQHF. The chain has TRBV20-1 and TRBJ1-5; 7 nucleotides align to TRBD1. CDR1 and CDR2 (germline): DFQATT, SNEGSKA (reference sequence). After removal of 7 bases from V and 0 bases from J, the junction contained 15 bases not matched to a gene. This CDR3 comprises 17 residues.

This clonotype turned up a few times. V usage is TRBV3-1 and J usage is TRBJ1-2, with 8 bases that match TRBD1. This CDR3 region has 15 residues. Germline CDR1 LGHDT, CDR2 YNNKEL (reference sequence). V trimming: 3 bases; J trimming: 4 bases; junction bases outside the gene matches: 7. The chain's CDR3 is CASSQQQTGAYGYTF. Here the CDR3 DNA reads TGTGCCAGCAGCCAGCAACAGACAGGGGCCTATGGCTACACCTTC.

CDR3 nucleotides: TGTGCCAGCAGCCAAGGGTACAGTGAAGCTTTCTTT. It encodes CASSQGYSEAFF. The chain has TRBV3-1 and TRBJ1-1; D uncertain. Per germline, CDR1 LGHDT and CDR2 YNNKEL (reference sequence). Trimming cost V 1 base and J 7 bases, with 7 bases left between them. This CDR3 has 12 residues.

V gene TRBV5-1 combines with J gene TRBJ2-7; possibly TRBD1 for D (6 bases). The V gene lost 3 bases and the J gene lost 3 bases, with 13 bases spanning the gap. This CDR3 is built from 14 residues. CDR1 is SGHRS, CDR2 YFSETQ, per germline. Here the CDR3 DNA reads TGCGCCAGCAGCTGGGCCGACAGGAGCTACGAGCAGTACTTC. It is translated as CASSWADRSYEQYF. The full variable domain, with the rest looked up from reference TRBV5-1 and TRBJ2-7, is KAGVTQTPRYLIKTRGQQVTLSCSPISGHRSVSWYQQTPGQGLQFLFEYFSETQRNKGNFPGRFSGRQFSNSRSEMNVSTLELGDSALYLCASSWADRSYEQYFGPGTRLTVT.

This clonotype was counted a few times. The chain's CDR3 is CASSEISLIRSYNEQFF. CDR3 bases: TGTGCCAGCAGTGAAATCAGTTTGATTCGCTCCTACAATGAGCAGTTCTTC. The chain has TRBV2 and TRBJ2-1; D not certain. V was trimmed by 2 bases and J by 0 bases, leaving 14 bases between them. There are 17 residues in the CDR3. CDR1 SNHLY and CDR2 FYNNEI come from the germline V gene.

This clonotype came up a few times. This chain links TRBV4-2 with TRBJ2-1, with 8 positions matching TRBD2. Germline V CDR1 and CDR2: LGHNA, YNFKEQ. V was clipped by 5 bases and J by 0 bases; unmatched bases: 6. This CDR3 has 16 amino acids. The CDR3 spells CASSNLAGSSYNEQFF. The CDR3, as DNA: TGTGCCAGCAGCAATTTAGCGGGAAGCTCCTACAATGAGCAGTTCTTC.

This clonotype occurred a few times. This chain joins TRBV29-1 and TRBJ2-7; D could derive from TRBD1 or TRBD2 (5 bases each). The germline V gene encodes CDR1 SQVTM and CDR2 ANQGSEA. Trimming removed 4 bases at V and 3 bases at J, with 10 bases between. CDR3 length: 12 residues. The DNA of the CDR3 is TGCAGCGTTGGCCGGGACGGCTACGAGCAGTACTTC. This gives the protein CSVGRDGYEQYF.

This chain links TRBV12-3 or TRBV12-4 with TRBJ2-4, with no clear D. The CDR3 sequence is 18 residues long. Trimming removed 1 base at V and 0 bases at J, with 16 bases between. CDR3 amino acids: CASSLDSGVGIAKNIQYF. As DNA, the CDR3 is TGTGCCAGCAGTTTAGACTCTGGAGTAGGTATAGCCAAAAACATTCAGTACTTC.

The chain combines TRBV21-1 with TRBJ2-1; the table gives TRBD1 as D, unverified against the DNA. TRBV21-1 is a known pseudogene. This CDR3 is 17 amino acids long. The CDR3 sequence: CASSKVRDRGGYNEQFF. The CDR3 DNA reads as TGTGCCAGCAGCAAAGTAAGGGACAGGGGCGGATACAATGAGCAGTTCTTC.

With regard to this clonotype: A much more abundant neighbour one base away suggests this may be a read error. CDR3 nucleotides: TGTGCCAGCAGTCTACGACAGTACCTGGGGACCCAGTACTTC. Residues: CASSLRQYLGTQYF. This chain connects TRBV12-3 or TRBV12-4 to TRBJ2-7, with a tentative D call TRBD1 (5 bases). TRBJ2-5 explains the end of the DNA better; the J call may be wrong. The CDR3 loop spans 14 amino acids.